The 26 T cell receptor beta chains in this list originate from one sample, sequenced in a study of shared clonotypes between healthy human individuals. Generated by immunoSEQ multiplex PCR, the TCRdb table keeps only in-frame clones and is missing some. Of approximately 620,000 clones in the sample, 97% are singletons; the top ten hold 0.045% to 0.06%. The sample comprised naive CD4+ T cells sorted from blood. The subset was: CD45RA+ positively selected. Every receptor here comes from a woman between 25 and 40 years old in good health.

The rearrangement links TRBV28 to TRBJ2-7; 10 bases fit TRBD2. Germline CDR1 is MDHEN and CDR2 is SYDVKM. V was clipped by 4 bases and J by 4 bases; unmatched bases: 4. The CDR3 runs 14 residues. This CDR3 reads CASSSGTSAYEQYF. The DNA for the CDR3 is TGTGCCAGCAGTTCTGGGACTAGCGCTTACGAGCAGTACTTC.

The chain has TRBV6-6 and TRBJ2-5, with 8 bases identical to TRBD1. The end of the DNA fits TRBJ2-7 better, so the J call may be wrong. CDR1 is MNHNY, CDR2 SVGAGI, per germline (reference sequence). The CDR3 loop spans 16 amino acids. The CDR3 nucleotides are TGTGCCAGCAGAGACTTACGGACAGGGAGTCAAAACGAGCAGTACTTC. Encoded protein: CASRDLRTGSQNEQYF.

The chain is built from TRBV7-7 and TRBJ2-7; D not certain. This CDR3 spans 13 amino acids. V shed 1 base and J shed 6 bases, with 10 bases lying between them. Germline V gene sequence: CDR1 SSHAT, CDR2 FNYEAQ (reference sequence). The DNA for the CDR3 is TGTGCCAGCAGCTTAGTATTAGGATCCGAGCAGTACTTC. Residues: CASSLVLGSEQYF.

The chain links TRBV15 to TRBJ1-2; TRBD1 might be the D (5 bases). Germline CDR1 LNHNV, CDR2 YYDKDF (reference sequence). The CDR3 has 15 residues. The V gene lost 0 bases and the J gene lost 4 bases, with 12 bases spanning the gap. The CDR3 DNA follows: TGTGCCACCAGCAGAGAGGGGGGTGGCGCCTATGGCTACACCTTC. As protein: CATSREGGGAYGYTF.

This chain links TRBV10-3 with TRBJ2-7, with D possibly being TRBD1 (6 bases). The CDR3 has 14 residues. V was pared by 2 bases and J by 2 bases, with 10 bases between. The germline V gene encodes CDR1 ENHRY and CDR2 SYGVKD. CDR3 region: CAISEEDSPYEQYF. CDR3 sequence (DNA): TGTGCCATCAGTGAGGAGGACAGCCCCTACGAGCAGTACTTC.

The V and J genes are TRBV6-1 and TRBJ2-3; TRBD1 is a possible D gene (5 bases). Germline-derived CDR1 and CDR2 are MNHNS and SASEGT. V was pared by 4 bases and J by 6 bases, with 17 bases between. This CDR3 comprises 15 residues. CDR3 protein: CASSGQSPAMDTQYF. The CDR3 DNA reads TGTGCCAGCAGTGGACAGAGCCCAGCAATGGATACGCAGTATTTT.

The chain carries TRBV6-6 and TRBJ2-7, with D uncertain. This CDR3 has 12 amino acids. Germline CDR1 is MNHNY and CDR2 is SVGAGI (reference sequence). V was trimmed by 5 bases and J by 2 bases, leaving 7 bases between them. The CDR3 DNA is TGTGCCAGCAGTCCAGGTACCTACGAGCAGTACTTC. Translated: CASSPGTYEQYF.

The chain couples TRBV5-6 to TRBJ2-5; D is uncertain. The V end was cut by 0 bases, the J end by 2 bases, with 11 bases between. Germline V gives CDR1 SGHDT, CDR2 YYEEEE. The CDR3 length is 15 residues. CDR3 loop: CASSLVLIPQETQYF. As DNA, the CDR3 is TGTGCCAGCAGCTTGGTGCTCATTCCGCAAGAGACCCAGTACTTC.

The chain combines TRBV5-1 with TRBJ2-1; D remains ambiguous. Germline V gene sequence: CDR1 SGHRS, CDR2 YFSETQ. The CDR3 extends over 11 amino acids. V was pared by 4 bases and J by 4 bases, with 3 bases between. CDR3: CASSRYNEQFF. In DNA form, the CDR3 reads TGCGCCAGCAGCCGATACAATGAGCAGTTCTTC.

V is TRBV30 and J is TRBJ2-7; D remains unclear. Trimming pared 3 bases from V and 4 bases from J, leaving 10 bases between. There are 12 residues in the CDR3. CDR1 is GTSNPN and CDR2 is SVGIG in the germline V gene (reference sequence). CDR3 nucleotides: TGTGCCTGGAGGCTACTGGGGTACGAGCAGTACTTC. It specifies CAWRLLGYEQYF.

V is TRBV21-1 and J is TRBJ2-7. TRBV21-1 represents a pseudogene. This CDR3 spans 14 amino acids. CDR3: CASSKGDEPLGQYF. The CDR3 region has the DNA TGTGCCAGCAGCAAAGGGGACGAACCGTTGGGGCAGTACTTC.

The chain uses TRBV27 and TRBJ2-7, with a tentative D call TRBD2 (6 bases). Germline CDR1 reads MNHEY; CDR2 reads SMNVEV (reference sequence). The CDR3 runs 14 residues. Trimming left V 9 bases short and J 2 bases short, with 17 bases between. The CDR3 DNA reads as TGTGCCAGTATGACTAGGATGGGTCCCTACGAGCAGTACTTC. Translated: CASMTRMGPYEQYF.

The chain couples TRBV15 to TRBJ2-7; tentatively, D is TRBD1 (6 bases). Germline assignment: CDR1 LNHNV and CDR2 YYDKDF (reference sequence). Trimming took off 0 bases at V and 6 bases at J, with 18 bases between the two ends. The CDR3 spans 16 residues. The CDR3 DNA follows: TGTGCCACCAGCAGAGATCTGTCGACAGGAGCCCCCGAGCAGTACTTC. Its protein is CATSRDLSTGAPEQYF.

This clone was detected once. V is TRBV11-2 and J is TRBJ2-5; 7 bases are shared with TRBD2. V lost 1 base, J lost 2 bases, and 4 bases stayed unmatched. Germline V gene lookup returns CDR1 SGHAT and CDR2 FQNNGV. The CDR3 runs to 15 residues. CDR3 sequence reads: CASSLVASGQETQYF. The CDR3, as DNA: TGTGCCAGCAGCTTAGTTGCTAGCGGACAAGAGACCCAGTACTTC.

The CDR3 region has the DNA TGTGCCAGCAGTGAGAAAGGGAGGACCGGGGAGCTGTTTTTT. It codes for CASSEKGRTGELFF. This chain uses TRBV25-1 with TRBJ2-2; possibly TRBD2 for D (6 bases). V was trimmed by 3 bases and J by 5 bases, leaving 10 bases between them. This CDR3 is built from 14 residues. Germline CDR1 MGHDK, CDR2 SYGVNS.

The table lists this clone with a count of one. This chain connects TRBV9 to TRBJ2-5; D might be TRBD1 or TRBD2, each matching 5 bases. Germline loops: CDR1 SGDLS, CDR2 YYNGEE. V was cut by 3 bases and J by 5 bases, with 17 bases left in between. The CDR3 runs 15 residues. In DNA, the CDR3 is TGTGCCAGCAGCGCAGACAGACCGCCGGGGGAGACCCAGTACTTC. This translates into CASSADRPPGETQYF.

This sequence joins TRBV5-4 and TRBJ2-1, with 9 bases that match TRBD2. Trimming cost V 1 base and J 6 bases; bases outside gene matches: 5. Germline values: CDR1 SGHNT, CDR2 YYREEE (reference sequence). This CDR3 spans 15 amino acids. In nucleotides, the CDR3 is TGTGCCAGCAGCTTGTGGCTAGCGGGGACCAATGAGCAGTTCTTC. Translation gives CASSLWLAGTNEQFF.

The V call is TRBV6-5, the J call TRBJ1-5; D perhaps matches TRBD1 (6 bases). Germline CDR1 MNHEY, CDR2 SVGAGI. CDR3 length equals 14 residues. V was shortened by 6 bases and J by 4 bases, with 13 bases between the two germline ends. CDR3 coding DNA: TGTGCCAGCAGGACTACCAGGGGAAATCAGCCCCAGCATTTT. Its translation: CASRTTRGNQPQHF.

This clone showed up just once. CDR3 amino acids: CASSLSGQGVDTQYF. CDR3 nucleotide sequence: TGTGCCAGCAGTTTATCCGGACAGGGCGTAGATACGCAGTATTTT. The chain has TRBV28 and TRBJ2-3; TRBD1 aligns across 8 bases. CDR3 length: 15 amino acids. Germline V CDR1 and CDR2: MDHEN, SYDVKM. The ends lost 1 base at V and 5 bases at J; junction bases unmatched: 5. Full variable domain (outside the CDR3, taken from reference TRBV28 and TRBJ2-3): DVKVTQSSRYLVKRTGEKVFLECVQDMDHENMFWYRQDPGLGLRLIYFSYDVKMKEKGDIPEGYSVSREKKERFSLILESASTNQTSMYLCASSLSGQGVDTQYFGPGTRLTVL.

The rearrangement uses TRBV7-3 and TRBJ2-2; 8 bases are shared with TRBD1. The CDR3 has 15 residues. The V gene's germline CDR1 is SGHTA and CDR2 FQGTGA. V lost 5 bases and J lost 5; bases outside the gene matches: 7. CDR3 amino acids: CASSRDRGWTGELFF. DNA of the CDR3: TGTGCCAGCAGCCGCGACAGGGGCTGGACCGGGGAGCTGTTTTTT.

This rearrangement joins TRBV7-9 to TRBJ1-1, with unresolved D. This CDR3 has 14 residues. Trimming stripped 5 bases from V and 1 base from J, with 11 bases between. Germline assignment: CDR1 SEHNR and CDR2 FQNEAQ (reference sequence). CDR3 DNA sequence: TGTGCCAGCAGCCTCGAAACGTCGAACACTGAAGCTTTCTTT. Translating gives CASSLETSNTEAFF.

The chain recombines TRBV6-1 with TRBJ2-1; D is ambiguous. Trimming left V 6 bases short and J 4 bases short, with 10 bases between. The V gene's germline CDR1 is MNHNS and CDR2 SASEGT. The CDR3 totals 13 residues. The DNA for the CDR3 is TGTGCCAGCAGAGTAACTACTTACAATGAGCAGTTCTTC. This codes for CASRVTTYNEQFF.

J is TRBJ2-6 and V is TRBV6-5, with 7 nucleotides matching TRBD1. This CDR3 contains 16 residues. CDR1 and CDR2 (germline): MNHEY, SVGAGI. After removal of 4 bases from V and 2 bases from J, the junction contained 5 bases not matched to a gene. The CDR3 here is CASSSLRGTGANVLTF. CDR3 nucleotide sequence: TGTGCCAGCAGTTCACTCAGGGGGACTGGGGCCAACGTCCTGACTTTC.

This rearrangement joins TRBV7-2 to TRBJ1-5; D perhaps matches TRBD1 (6 bases). The CDR3 consists of 14 residues. V dropped 5 bases and J dropped 7 bases, with 15 bases sitting between them. Germline V gives CDR1 SGHTA, CDR2 FQGNSA. The CDR3 coding sequence is TGTGCCAGCAGCCGGGACACCATGAACCAGCCCCAGCATTTT. Residues: CASSRDTMNQPQHF.

J is TRBJ1-2 and V is TRBV28; D gene unclear. The CDR3 has 14 residues. From germline, CDR1 is MDHEN and CDR2 SYDVKM. The V gene lost 3 bases and the J gene lost 4 bases, with 12 bases spanning the gap. This CDR3 is CASSFDLGSYGYTF. DNA for the CDR3: TGTGCCAGCAGTTTCGATTTGGGCAGCTATGGCTACACCTTC.

The V gene is TRBV5-4, the J gene TRBJ2-2; D is undetermined. This CDR3 spans 13 amino acids. Germline V lookup: CDR1 SGHNT, CDR2 YYREEE (reference sequence). V was trimmed by 0 bases and J by 7 bases, leaving 7 bases between them. The CDR3 here is CASSLVWGGELFF. CDR3 nucleotide sequence: TGTGCCAGCAGCTTGGTCTGGGGCGGGGAGCTGTTTTTT. The full variable domain, its missing parts supplied by reference TRBV5-4 and TRBJ2-2, is ETGVTQSPTHLIKTRGQQVTLRCSSQSGHNTVSWYQQALGQGPQFIFQYYREEENGRGNFPPRFSGLQFPNYSSELNVNALELDDSALYLCASSLVWGGELFFGEGSRLTVL.